These T cell receptor beta chains were read from a single sample in a study of T cell repertoires in cytomegalovirus infection. MiXCR, applied by TCRdb to the reads, yields one record per CDR3 protein. The table includes hundreds of thousands of distinct CDR3 sequences, about 10% detected once. Sequencing was carried out using PBMCs. These receptor sequences come from a human donor in good health (CMV status not recorded). Some clones in this sample may be carry-over from other donors' samples. Each CDR3 is given with its conserved first and last residue. A D gene is named only where the DNA matches it firmly. The size field is filled for only some rows; it gives once, few, many or a size class.

D,size,V,J,DNA,CDR3
TRBD2,many,TRBV28,TRBJ2-1,TGTGCCAGCAGCGGGAGGGCCACCTACTACAATGAGCAGTTCTTC,CASSGRATYYNEQFF
TRBD2,-,TRBV27,TRBJ2-5,TGTGCCAGCAGTTTAGTAGCGGGAGGAGAGACCCAGAACTTC,CASSLVAGGETQNF
TRBD2,many,TRBV7-2,TRBJ2-1,TGTGCCAGCATCAGCGGGAGCGGGCAGTTCTTC,CASISGSGQFF
TRBD2,many,TRBV2,TRBJ2-1,TGTGCCAGCAGTGAAAGGAGGACTAGCGGGAGGGGTAACTACAATGAGCAGTTCTTC,CASSERRTSGRGNYNEQFF
-,many,TRBV12-3/TRBV12-4,TRBJ1-1,TGTGCCAGCAGTCGGGGTTCCCGGCAGGTGAGCGAAGCTTTCTTT,CASSRGSRQVSEAFF
-,-,TRBV15,TRBJ1-4,TGTGCCACCAGCAGGGACATCGTAGATGAAAAACTGTTTTTT,CATSRDIVDEKLFF
-,many,TRBV11-2,TRBJ2-5,TGTGCCAGCAGCCGGAGGGGCCGCCAGGAGGAAGAGACCCAGTACTTC,CASSRRGRQEEETQYF
TRBD1,-,TRBV9,TRBJ2-2,TGTGCCAGCAGCGGAGGGACAGGGCACGCCGGGGAGCTGTTTTTT,CASSGGTGHAGELFF
TRBD2,many,TRBV7-3,TRBJ2-7,TGTGCCAGCAGATTTAGCGGGAGGGGTCCCTACGAGCAGTACTTC,CASRFSGRGPYEQYF
TRBD1,-,TRBV20-1,TRBJ2-7,TGCAGTGCTTTGACCGGGACAGGGGGCTACGAGCAGTACTTC,CSALTGTGGYEQYF
TRBD2,-,TRBV15,TRBJ2-3,TGTGCCACCAGCAGAGCCACTAGCGGGATTGGTAATACGCAGTATTTT,CATSRATSGIGNTQYF
TRBD1,-,TRBV5-1,TRBJ1-1,TGCGCCAGCAGCAGGTTACAGGGGGCGACCACTGAAGCTTTCTTT,CASSRLQGATTEAFF
-,-,TRBV13,TRBJ2-7,TGTGCCAGCAGCTCCCCCAGGGGCCCCTCCTACGAGCAGTACTTC,CASSSPRGPSYEQYF
-,-,TRBV29-1,TRBJ2-3,TGCAGCGTTGAAGATCTGATGCCGGTCCTTGGCACAGATACGCAGTATTTT,CSVEDLMPVLGTDTQYF
TRBD2,many,TRBV11-2,TRBJ2-7,TGTGCCAGCAGCACATCTAGCGGGAGGGTCGAGCAGTACTTC,CASSTSSGRVEQYF
TRBD2,few,TRBV20-1,TRBJ2-4,TGCAGTGCTAGAGATACGCGGGGGAACAAAAACATTCAGTACTTC,CSARDTRGNKNIQYF
-,many,TRBV2,TRBJ1-6,TGTGCCAGCATCTTAACAGGGAATTCACCCCTCCACTTT,CASILTGNSPLHF
TRBD1,many,TRBV7-6,TRBJ1-2,TGTGCCAGCAGCTCCAACCGGGACAGGGGCGGCTACACCTTC,CASSSNRDRGGYTF
TRBD2,many,TRBV6-1,TRBJ2-1,TGTGCCAGCACCGACCCCGGACTAGATGAGCAGTTCTTC,CASTDPGLDEQFF
-,few,TRBV5-6,TRBJ2-7,TGTGCCAGCAGCTTTAAGGAAGCAGGGTCCTACGAGCAGTACTTC,CASSFKEAGSYEQYF
TRBD2,many,TRBV12-3/TRBV12-4,TRBJ2-3,TGTGCCAGCAGTGTTAGCGGGAGCTCAGGTTTCACAGATACGCAGTATTTT,CASSVSGSSGFTDTQYF
-,few,TRBV5-1,TRBJ1-5,TGCGCCAGCAGCTTGGGGATTAATCAGCCCCAGCATTTT,CASSLGINQPQHF
-,-,TRBV29-1,TRBJ2-1,TGCAGCGTTGAAGGTCGGACAGAGTCCTACAATGAGCAGTTCTTC,CSVEGRTESYNEQFF
TRBD1,many,TRBV12-3/TRBV12-4,TRBJ1-1,TGTGCCAGCAGCCCCGGACAGGGGTTGGCTGAAGCTTTCTTT,CASSPGQGLAEAFF
TRBD1,many,TRBV4-2,TRBJ2-7,TGTGCCAGCAGCCAAGATCCCGCGGACAGGGAATCCTACGAGCAGTACTTC,CASSQDPADRESYEQYF
TRBD2,many,TRBV11-2,TRBJ2-7,TGTGCCAGCAGCCCTTTAGCGGGAGTTGGCGAGCAGTACTTC,CASSPLAGVGEQYF
TRBD1,-,TRBV5-5,TRBJ2-1,TGTGCCAGCAGCCGCCGGGACAGTAACTACAATGAGCAGTTCTTC,CASSRRDSNYNEQFF
-,many,TRBV19,TRBJ2-3,TGTGCCAGTAGTATATTCGGAAGCACAGATACGCAGTATTTT,CASSIFGSTDTQYF
TRBD1,many,TRBV12-3/TRBV12-4,TRBJ1-5,TGTGCCAGCAGTCGTAGGACAGGCGATAGCAATCAGCCCCAGCATTTT,CASSRRTGDSNQPQHF
TRBD2,many,TRBV3-1,TRBJ2-7,TGTGCCAGCAGCCCCAACCCTAGCGGGGCCTACGAGCAGTACTTC,CASSPNPSGAYEQYF
-,many,TRBV27,TRBJ2-1,TGTGCCAGCAGTCCGAACAGGGAGTTCTACTACAATGAGCAGTTCTTC,CASSPNREFYYNEQFF
-,many,TRBV28,TRBJ1-5,TGTGCCAGCAGTCGGGCGCGTCAGCCCCAGCATTTT,CASSRARQPQHF